This is a list of T cell receptor beta chains from one sample in a study of blood T cell repertoires in COVID-19. Only in-frame clones appear in the TCRdb table, and some are missing; sequencing was by immunoSEQ multiplex PCR. The sample holds fewer than 150,000 clones, roughly 81% seen once. The sample comprised peripheral blood. These receptors all come from a human donor in a cohort sampled during active COVID-19. The CDR3 runs from the conserved cysteine through the conserved F or W.

TRBV5-1 CASSASPQGMNTEAFF
TRBV4-2 CASSRTLAGELFF
TRBV19 CASIRTGDYGYTF
TRBV6-1 CASSELGTDTQYF
TRBV19 CASSRQQGRDGYTF
TRBV7-3 CASSLMSVDTQYF
TRBV19 CASNPTSFVAQGNTEAFF
TRBV5-6 CASSLVGRDLQFF
TRBV9 CASTPGEANTEAFF
TRBV3-1/TRBV3-2 CASSQVPGQGARATF
TRBV11-3 CASSLWQGCQPQHF
TRBV3-1/TRBV3-2 CASSPGGNNNEQFF
TRBV7-9 CASSSGQINTGELFF
TRBV5-4 CASSTSPWDSQNTIYF
TRBV27 CASSLAGQGGSGYTF
TRBV5-1 CASKIPGAGNTIYF
TRBV11-3 CASSLVLAGGPHEQFF
TRBV19 CASSMNGGQGVSEAFF
TRBV11-2 CASSLDIGQGAHTGELFF
TRBV19 CASSIPGTGGDSPLHF
TRBV7-2 CASRQDRGLNEQFF
TRBV30 CAWSVEGDQPQHF
TRBV28 CASSPPGLSGNTIYF
TRBV20-1 CSASVVPNTEAFF
TRBV12-3/TRBV12-4 CASSRGGAAIQFF
TRBV5-5 CASSWGAGNTEAFF
TRBV18 CASSPSDRVDEKLFF
TRBV5-1 CASSPGTVYEQYF
TRBV7-2 CASSPMDFSGGPGGELFF
TRBV6-5 CASRWGLAGSWTQYF
TRBV5-1 CASSFQVRGGPYNEQFF
TRBV5-8 CASSKEGPYEQYF
TRBV4-1 CASSNPGLAGVTGELFF
TRBV5-1 CASSLDRASGEAFF
TRBV6-5 CASTRVRATNEKLFF
TRBV3-1/TRBV3-2 CASSQGLSNEQFF
TRBV5-6 CASSPRDKNQPQHF
TRBV18 CASSLPRVAGGDTQYF
TRBV6-5 CASSNQETQYF
TRBV14 CASSLDRVDEQFF
TRBV30 CAWSPPGSRREKLFF
TRBV7-8 CASSYGGPWGDTQYF
TRBV7-8 CASSPQGWTLYEQYF
TRBV30 CAWSVGGDQPQHF
TRBV5-1 CASSLAFSGGARTDTQYF
TRBV30 CAWVGTSGNWGTDTQYF
TRBV4-2 CASSRGLRFGTQYF
TRBV10-2 CASSEFGGANGYTF
TRBV18 CASSPDRDEQYF
TRBV5-8 CASSYGLATNEKLFF
TRBV5-4 CASSGPTRYEQFF
TRBV7-9 CASSPGAAEAFF
TRBV5-8 CASSLHGGVSNSYEQYF
TRBV25-1 CASSDSGVDSSGNTIYF